Listed here are 8 T cell receptor beta chains from one sample, sequenced in a study of blood T cell repertoires in COVID-19. The method was immunoSEQ multiplex PCR; TCRdb's version includes in-frame clones alone and lacks a portion of them. The sample includes under 350,000 clones, around 83% seen only once; the top ten take less than 4%. Source material: peripheral blood. The origin of the receptors is a man between 18 and 29 years old with active or convalescent COVID-19.

The chain carries TRBV6-5 and TRBJ1-1; a possible D gene is TRBD1 (6 bases). The V and J ends lost 7 bases and 2 bases respectively, with 8 bases between them. The germline gives CDR1 MNHEY, CDR2 SVGAGI. The CDR3 is 12 residues long. The CDR3, as DNA: TGTGCCAGCAAACAGGGCAACACTGAAGCTTTCTTT. The encoded protein is CASKQGNTEAFF.

The chain is built from TRBV6-6 and TRBJ2-5; TRBD2 might be the D (5 bases). This CDR3 comprises 14 residues. Per the germline V gene, CDR1 is MNHNY and CDR2 is SVGAGI (reference sequence). The germline V and J ends were trimmed by 9 bases and 3 bases, with 17 bases remaining between them. CDR3: CASTLTGLKETQYF. CDR3 coding DNA: TGTGCCAGTACCCTAACGGGGTTGAAAGAGACCCAGTACTTC.

The chain recombines TRBV14 with TRBJ1-5, with a possible D match to TRBD1 (5 bases). Germline V gene data show CDR1 as SGHDN and CDR2 as FVKESK. The CDR3 has 16 amino acids. V lost 4 bases and J lost 3, with 16 bases in between. The CDR3 coding sequence is TGTGCCAGCAGCCCAATAGCGGGGCTGATCAATCAGCCCCAGCATTTT. This translates into CASSPIAGLINQPQHF.

This clone is deemed medium-sized. The V and J genes are TRBV4-1 and TRBJ2-1; 9 nucleotides agree with TRBD2. Germline CDR1 is MGHRA and CDR2 is YSYEKL. Trimming removed 6 bases from V and 9 bases from J; junction bases left unmatched: 15. The CDR3 is 16 amino acids. This chain's CDR3 is CASSPGESGRTREQFF. The CDR3 region has the DNA TGCGCCAGCAGTCCGGGAGAAAGCGGGAGGACCCGTGAGCAGTTCTTC.

This chain links TRBV7-3 with TRBJ2-2; 8 bases agree with TRBD1. The CDR3 is 15 amino acids. Germline CDR1 SGHTA, CDR2 FQGTGA. The junction had 6 bases not matched to a gene; V was cut back by 5 bases and J by 4 bases. In DNA, the CDR3 is TGTGCCAGCAGCCAGGGACAGGTGGGCACCGGGGAGCTGTTTTTT. Its translation is CASSQGQVGTGELFF.

The chain joins TRBV10-3 to TRBJ1-3, with 7 bases aligning to TRBD1. The V segment lost 9 bases and the J segment 2 bases; nucleotides outside the gene matches: 7. Germline loops: CDR1 ENHRY, CDR2 SYGVKD. This CDR3 comprises 14 residues. The CDR3 DNA follows: TGTGCCATGGCGACAGGGAGGACTGGAAACACCATATATTTT. Translation: CAMATGRTGNTIYF.

The chain links TRBV18 to TRBJ2-3; possible D gene TRBD2, 6 bases. CDR1 and CDR2 (germline): KGHSH, LQKENI. The CDR3 contains 15 residues. V lost 6 bases to trimming and J lost 13 bases, with 26 bases between them. CDR3 loop: CASSKRESQIAYEYF. The CDR3 nucleotides are TGTGCCAGCTCTAAACGGGAGAGCCAGATTGCCTATGAGTATTTT.

Turning to this clone: With a far larger clone one base away, a read error is the likely cause. V is TRBV12-3 or TRBV12-4 and J is TRBJ2-3; no reliable D call. This CDR3 region has 12 residues. Trimming cost V 6 bases and J 0 bases, with 4 bases left between them. CDR3: CASSPSTDTQYF. Here the CDR3 DNA reads TGTGCCAGCAGCCCGAGCACAGATACGCAGTATTTT.